This T cell receptor beta chain emerged from a study of T cells in narcolepsy. Whole-study context: Enrolled donors included narcolepsy type 1 or type 2 patients and healthy controls.

The V end was cut by 5 bases, the J end by 9 bases, with 11 bases between. The CDR3 covers 12 residues. Germline loops: CDR1 MDHEN, CDR2 SYDVKM. Using immunoSEQ multiplex PCR, the repertoire was profiled, and TCRdb retains in-frame clones only, with some absent. In the table there are just under 35,000 clones, approximately 80% of which are singletons. The chain employs TRBV28 and TRBJ2-1, with D maybe TRBD1 (5 bases). This TCR came from a human donor in good health. Source material: memory (CD45RA-) CD4+ T cells from blood. CDR3 bases: TGTGCCAGCAGTGTACAGGTCACTGAGCAGTTCTTC. Translated, it gives CASSVQVTEQFF.